Listed here are 21 T cell receptor beta chains from one sample, sequenced in a study of blood T cell repertoires in COVID-19. Assay used: immunoSEQ multiplex PCR; TCRdb lists only in-frame clones, some missing. The sample yields roughly 400,000 clones, 90% seen once. Sequenced material: PBMCs or T cells enriched from blood (not recorded which). Receptor source: a man between 18 and 29 years old who had recovered from COVID-19.

V is TRBV5-1 and J is TRBJ2-1; 8 bases fit TRBD2. Germline V gene sequence: CDR1 SGHRS, CDR2 YFSETQ. The CDR3 loop spans 14 amino acids. The J segment lost 7 bases and the V segment lost 0 bases, leaving 3 bases of the junction unmatched. CDR3: CASSLVSGKNEQFF. The CDR3 nucleotides are TGCGCCAGCAGCTTGGTTAGCGGGAAAAATGAGCAGTTCTTC.

V is TRBV5-4 and J is TRBJ1-2, with unresolved D. CDR3 size: 13 residues. With 2 bases removed from V and 7 bases from J, the gap between germline ends came to 12 bases. Germline lookup yields CDR1 SGHNT and CDR2 YYREEE (reference sequence). The CDR3 sequence: CASSLAADGGYTF. CDR3 DNA: TGTGCCAGCAGCTTAGCGGCAGATGGTGGCTACACCTTC. The full variable domain, rest sourced from reference TRBV5-4 and TRBJ1-2, is ETGVTQSPTHLIKTRGQQVTLRCSSQSGHNTVSWYQQALGQGPQFIFQYYREEENGRGNFPPRFSGLQFPNYSSELNVNALELDDSALYLCASSLAADGGYTFGSGTRLTVV.

The gene calls are TRBV28 and TRBJ1-2, with unresolved D. The CDR3 length is 14 residues. The V end lost 3 bases, the J end lost 0 bases, and 8 bases lay between the germline ends. Germline lookup yields CDR1 MDHEN and CDR2 SYDVKM. In DNA, the CDR3 is TGTGCCAGCAGTTTTCAGGTCTCTAACTATGGCTACACCTTC. Amino acid sequence: CASSFQVSNYGYTF.

The genes are TRBV11-3 and TRBJ2-1, with 7 bases fitting TRBD1. This CDR3 has 13 amino acids. Losses at the gene ends were 4 bases for V and 9 bases for J; bases not matched to a gene: 6. Germline V CDR1 and CDR2: SGHNT, YENEEA. The CDR3 reads CASSSQGPTEQFF. CDR3 sequence (DNA): TGTGCCAGCAGCTCACAGGGGCCCACTGAGCAGTTCTTC.

This clone was detected only once. V usage is TRBV28 and J usage is TRBJ1-5, with D maybe TRBD1 (5 bases). The CDR3 loop spans 13 amino acids. Trimming left V 6 bases short and J 4 bases short, with 10 bases between. Per the germline V gene, CDR1 is MDHEN and CDR2 is SYDVKM. The CDR3 nucleotides read TGTGCCAGCAGCCCGGGGACTAATCAGCCCCAGCATTTT. It translates to CASSPGTNQPQHF.

In its sample, this clone was seen once. The CDR3 sequence is CATSRGGRVEKLFF. CDR3 coding DNA: TGTGCCACCAGCAGAGGGGGCAGGGTTGAAAAACTGTTTTTT. V usage is TRBV15 and J usage is TRBJ1-4; D is perhaps TRBD1 (5 bases). The V gene lost 1 base and the J gene lost 7 bases, with 10 bases spanning the gap. Germline CDR1 is LNHNV and CDR2 is YYDKDF (reference sequence). The CDR3 covers 14 residues.

The chain combines TRBV5-1 with TRBJ1-6; 7 bases align to TRBD1. CDR3 length equals 16 residues. The V and J ends lost 0 bases and 8 bases, in that order; junction bases with no gene match: 8. CDR1 SGHRS and CDR2 YFSETQ come from the germline V gene. CDR3 in amino acids: CASSLAPTGRDSPLHF. The DNA of the CDR3 is TGCGCCAGCAGCTTGGCCCCGACAGGGCGAGATTCACCCCTCCACTTT.

The chain uses TRBV30 and TRBJ1-3; the D is unclear. Germline CDR1 reads GTSNPN; CDR2 reads SVGIG (reference sequence). This CDR3 is 12 amino acids long. V lost 7 bases and J 5 bases, leaving 12 bases between the germline ends. The CDR3 sequence: CAFFPMRNTIYF. CDR3 bases: TGTGCCTTTTTTCCTATGAGAAACACCATATATTTT.

This clone has just one count. This chain uses TRBV25-1 with TRBJ2-1; 8 nucleotides line up with TRBD2. Germline V CDR1 and CDR2: MGHDK, SYGVNS. This CDR3 region has 17 residues. V shed 2 bases, J shed 2 bases, and the junction held 8 bases outside the gene matches. This chain's CDR3 is CASSENKPGLAYNEQFF. CDR3 coding DNA: TGTGCCAGCAGTGAAAATAAACCGGGACTAGCCTACAATGAGCAGTTCTTC.

The CDR3 protein is CASSSPFGAGKNQPQHF. CDR3 coding DNA: TGTGCCAGCAGCTCTCCTTTTGGCGCGGGGAAAAACCAGCCCCAGCATTTT. The V call is TRBV9, the J call TRBJ1-5; D call uncertain. This CDR3 is built from 17 residues. Per the germline V gene, CDR1 is SGDLS and CDR2 is YYNGEE. V was clipped by 4 bases and J by 7 bases, with 24 bases between them.

Details on this clone: The sample holds other DNA sequences that translate to the same CDR3. V gene TRBV4-1 combines with J gene TRBJ1-5; 7 nucleotides align to TRBD1. J was trimmed by 5 bases and V by 0 bases; bases with no gene match: 1. CDR1 and CDR2 from the germline V gene are MGHRA and YSYEKL. This CDR3 is built from 14 residues. CDR3 protein: CASSQDRGYQPQHF. The CDR3 DNA follows: TGCGCCAGCAGCCAAGACAGGGGGTATCAGCCCCAGCATTTT.

Details on this clone: The same CDR3 can be traced to other DNA sequences in this sample. This rearrangement joins TRBV12-3 or TRBV12-4 to TRBJ1-5; D gene unclear. Trimming removed 8 bases from V and 0 bases from J, with 5 bases in between. This CDR3 spans 12 amino acids. The CDR3 loop is CASRYSNQPQHF. In nucleotides, the CDR3 is TGTGCCAGCCGGTATAGCAATCAGCCCCAGCATTTT.

The chain combines TRBV7-3 with TRBJ2-1; no firm D call. CDR3 size: 15 residues. Per germline, CDR1 SGHTA and CDR2 FQGTGA. Trimming left V 1 base short and J 9 bases short, with 16 bases between. CDR3 loop: CASSLKAARLGEQFF. The CDR3 DNA is TGTGCCAGCAGCTTAAAGGCGGCCCGACTGGGTGAGCAGTTCTTC.

The CDR3 sequence is CASTGQTNTEAFF. The CDR3, as DNA: TGTGCCAGCACGGGACAGACGAACACTGAAGCTTTCTTT. This chain links TRBV3-1 (or the pseudogene TRBV3-2) with TRBJ1-1; 7 positions agree with TRBD1. The length of the CDR3 is 13 residues. Losses at the gene ends were 7 bases for V and 1 base for J; bases not matched to a gene: 3. Germline V gene lookup returns CDR1 LGHDT and CDR2 YNNKEL (reference sequence).

The rearrangement links TRBV30 to TRBJ2-1; perhaps TRBD2 as D (6 bases). The CDR3 covers 11 residues. V was shortened by 5 bases and J by 9 bases, with 11 bases between the two germline ends. Germline CDR1 and CDR2: GTSNPN and SVGIG (reference sequence). The CDR3 bases are TGTGCCTGGGGCACTAGCCCTGAGCAGTTCTTC. This gives the protein CAWGTSPEQFF.

The V gene is TRBV27, the J gene TRBJ2-5, with D maybe TRBD1 (6 bases). Germline CDR1 reads MNHEY; CDR2 reads SMNVEV (reference sequence). The CDR3 extends over 13 amino acids. V lost 6 bases, J lost 7 bases, and 15 bases lay in between. CDR3 protein: CASSPDRRGTQYF. The CDR3 region has the DNA TGTGCCAGCAGCCCGGACAGACGAGGGACCCAGTACTTC.

The rearrangement joins TRBV15 to TRBJ2-7; 9 bases are a match to TRBD1. The junction had 18 bases not matched to a gene; V was cut back by 1 base and J by 5 bases. Germline lookup yields CDR1 LNHNV and CDR2 YYDKDF (reference sequence). The CDR3 is 19 residues long. DNA of the CDR3: TGTGCCACCAGCAGAGGCCCCTCTCCGCTCCGGGACAGGGCCCACGAGCAGTACTTC. Translating it yields CATSRGPSPLRDRAHEQYF. The entire variable domain, with the rest obtained from reference TRBV15 and TRBJ2-7, is as follows: DAMVIQNPRYQVTQFGKPVTLSCSQTLNHNVMYWYQQKSSQAPKLLFHYYDKDFNNEADTPDNFQSRRPNTSFCFLDIRSPGLGDTAMYLCATSRGPSPLRDRAHEQYFGPGTRLTVT.

This clone was seen a single time. The gene calls are TRBV27 and TRBJ1-2, with 8 bases matching TRBD1. Germline loops: CDR1 MNHEY, CDR2 SMNVEV (reference sequence). The V gene end was trimmed by 6 bases and the J gene end by 8 bases; junction bases not matched to a gene: 11. This CDR3 contains 14 residues. CDR3 protein: CASRLTGAVSGYTF. The CDR3 DNA reads TGTGCCAGCAGGTTGACAGGGGCGGTGTCCGGCTACACCTTC.

The chain couples TRBV5-6 to TRBJ2-1, with D unclear. V dropped 0 bases and J dropped 10 bases, with 8 bases sitting between them. The CDR3 spans 12 residues. Germline loops: CDR1 SGHDT, CDR2 YYEEEE. CDR3 sequence reads: CASSLAQREQFF. The CDR3 DNA is TGTGCCAGCAGCTTGGCCCAGAGGGAGCAGTTCTTC.

The chain is built from TRBV7-9 and TRBJ1-3, with TRBD1 matching over 9 bases. The CDR3 sequence is 16 residues long. Per the germline V gene, CDR1 is SEHNR and CDR2 is FQNEAQ (reference sequence). V lost 4 bases, J lost 2 bases, and 6 bases stayed unmatched. The CDR3 spells CASSSRGDRAGNTIYF. CDR3 DNA sequence: TGTGCCAGCAGCTCCCGCGGGGACAGGGCTGGAAACACCATATATTTT.

The chain employs TRBV5-5 and TRBJ1-1; D is unresolved. Per the germline V gene, CDR1 is SGHKS and CDR2 is YYEKEE (reference sequence). V lost 1 base and J lost 5, with 9 bases in between. CDR3 length equals 13 residues. The CDR3 coding sequence is TGTGCCAGCAGCTTGTGGGCTACGACTGAAGCTTTCTTT. This gives the protein CASSLWATTEAFF.